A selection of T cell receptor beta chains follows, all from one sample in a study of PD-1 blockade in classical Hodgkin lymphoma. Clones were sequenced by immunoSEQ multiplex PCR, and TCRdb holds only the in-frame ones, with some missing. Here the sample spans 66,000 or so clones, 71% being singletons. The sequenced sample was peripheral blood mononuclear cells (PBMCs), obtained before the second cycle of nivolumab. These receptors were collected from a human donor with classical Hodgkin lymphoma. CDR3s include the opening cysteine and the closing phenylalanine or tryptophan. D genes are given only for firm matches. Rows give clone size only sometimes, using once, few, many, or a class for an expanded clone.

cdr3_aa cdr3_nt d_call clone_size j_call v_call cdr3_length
CAPLPTGVRNYGYTF TGTGCCCCCCTCCCCACTGGGGTTCGAAACTATGGCTACACCTTC . . TRBJ1-2 TRBV6-5 15
CASSQEGQNTGELFF TGTGCCAGCAGCCAAGAGGGACAGAACACCGGGGAGCTGTTTTTT . . TRBJ2-2 TRBV4-2 15
CASTRDPNYGYTF TGTGCCAGCACCAGGGACCCTAACTATGGCTACACCTTC . medium-sized TRBJ1-2 TRBV6-5 13
CASSLRGTGNTEAFF TGTGCCAGCAGTTTAAGGGGGACAGGGAACACTGAAGCTTTCTTT TRBD1 few TRBJ1-1 TRBV27 15
CASSWGDYGYEQYF TGCGCCAGCAGCTGGGGGGACTACGGCTACGAGCAGTACTTC TRBD2 few TRBJ2-7 TRBV5-1 14
CASSSALNTEAFF TGCGCCAGCAGTTCCGCTTTGAACACTGAAGCTTTCTTT . . TRBJ1-1 TRBV10-1 13
CASSLETWGDQPQHF TGTGCCAGCAGCTTAGAGACATGGGGGGATCAGCCCCAGCATTTT . . TRBJ1-5 TRBV11-2 15
CASSRSDDINYGYTF TGTGCCAGCAGTCGCTCAGATGACATTAACTATGGCTACACCTTC . . TRBJ1-2 TRBV27 15
CASSPMIGANGYTF TGTGCCAGCAGTCCGATGATCGGGGCCAATGGCTACACCTTC . . TRBJ1-2 TRBV6-5 14
CASSFVAGRNSPLHF TGCGCCAGCAGCTTTGTGGCAGGGAGGAATTCACCCCTCCACTTT . . TRBJ1-6 TRBV5-1 15
CAISESGDSNQPQHF TGTGCCATCAGTGAGTCAGGGGATAGCAATCAGCCCCAGCATTTT . . TRBJ1-5 TRBV10-3 15
CASSVTSGRDGETQYF TGTGCCAGCAGCGTGACTAGCGGGAGGGATGGAGAGACCCAGTACTTC TRBD2 . TRBJ2-5 TRBV11-2 16
CASSFGGTEAFF TGTGCCAGCAGTTTCGGTGGGACTGAAGCTTTCTTT . few TRBJ1-1 TRBV28 12
CASSPGQGDEQFF TGTGCCAGCAGTCCGGGACAGGGCGATGAGCAGTTCTTC TRBD1 few TRBJ2-1 TRBV27 13
CASSLTTMRVTEAFF TGTGCCAGCAGCTTAACCACAATGAGGGTAACTGAAGCTTTCTTT . . TRBJ1-1 TRBV11-2 15
CASSAQGQFDYGYTF TGTGCCAGCTCGGCGCAGGGGCAATTTGACTATGGCTACACCTTC . . TRBJ1-2 TRBV18 15
CASSSWGGYETQYF TGCGCCAGCAGCTCATGGGGGGGTTATGAGACCCAGTACTTC TRBD2 . TRBJ2-5 TRBV5-1 14
CASSADQGAYNEQFF TGTGCCAGCAGCGCCGATCAGGGGGCCTACAATGAGCAGTTCTTC TRBD1 . TRBJ2-1 TRBV11-3 15
CASSQVYLAAPGAYNEQFF TGTGCCAGCAGCCAAGTTTATCTAGCGGCCCCCGGGGCCTACAATGAGCAGTTCTTC TRBD2 . TRBJ2-1 TRBV4-2 19
CASNDRAENSPLHF TGTGCCAGTAACGACAGGGCCGAAAATTCACCCCTCCACTTT TRBD1 . TRBJ1-6 TRBV19 14
CASSAPGTGPNSPLHF TGTGCCAGCAGTGCCCCCGGGACAGGACCTAATTCACCCCTCCACTTT TRBD1 few TRBJ1-6 TRBV28 16
CASSIDSRKGGYTF TGTGCCAGTAGTATAGATTCCCGGAAGGGTGGCTACACCTTC . . TRBJ1-2 TRBV19 14
CVSSLWAGSDTGELFF TGCGTCAGCAGCTTGTGGGCGGGAAGCGACACCGGGGAGCTGTTTTTT . . TRBJ2-2 TRBV5-1 16
CASSFIRGSNQPQHF TGTGCCAGCAGCTTTATCAGAGGAAGCAATCAGCCCCAGCATTTT . . TRBJ1-5 TRBV7-8 15
CASSLAASTDTQYF TGCGCCAGCAGCTTGGCAGCTAGCACAGATACGCAGTATTTT . . TRBJ2-3 TRBV5-1 14
CASRGRMNTEAFF TGTGCCAGCAGAGGCCGCATGAACACTGAAGCTTTCTTT . few TRBJ1-1 TRBV2 13
CASRRQSTTYEQYF TGTGCCAGCAGACGACAATCAACCACCTACGAGCAGTACTTC . . TRBJ2-7 TRBV6-5 14
CASSLAGKITDTQYF TGCGCCAGCAGCTTGGCAGGGAAGATCACAGATACGCAGTATTTT . . TRBJ2-3 TRBV5-1 15
CASSSVRGPRSYEQYF TGTGCCAGCAGCTCCGTTCGAGGGCCTAGGTCCTACGAGCAGTACTTC . . TRBJ2-7 TRBV5-4 16
CASSQFDSNEQFF TGTGCCAGCAGCCAATTTGACAGTAATGAGCAGTTCTTC . . TRBJ2-1 TRBV14 13
CASSDRGRGYGYTF TGTGCCAGCAGTGACAGGGGGCGCGGCTATGGCTACACCTTC TRBD1 . TRBJ1-2 TRBV2 14
CASSPGTANTGELFF TGCGCCAGCAGCCCCGGGACGGCGAACACCGGGGAGCTGTTTTTT . . TRBJ2-2 TRBV5-1 15
CASRDSYGYTF TGTGCCAGCAGGGACTCGTATGGCTACACCTTC . . TRBJ1-2 TRBV6-5 11
CASSLGQGTGELFF TGTGCCAGCAGCTTGGGTCAGGGCACCGGGGAGCTGTTTTTT . . TRBJ2-2 TRBV11-2 14
CSVNGRNQETQYF TGCAGCGTCAACGGGAGGAACCAAGAGACCCAGTACTTC TRBD2 . TRBJ2-5 TRBV29-1 13
CASRGLAGGGYEQYF TGTGCCAGCAGAGGCTTAGCGGGAGGGGGCTACGAGCAGTACTTC TRBD2 few TRBJ2-7 TRBV2 15
CASSSWTESTDTQYF TGTGCCAGCAGTTCTTGGACAGAAAGCACAGATACGCAGTATTTT . . TRBJ2-3 TRBV6-5 15
CASSLVFAGRSNQPQHF TGTGCCAGCAGTTTAGTCTTTGCGGGTAGGAGCAATCAGCCCCAGCATTTT . . TRBJ1-5 TRBV27 17
CSVVSSNQPQHF TGCAGCGTTGTGAGTAGCAATCAGCCCCAGCATTTT . . TRBJ1-5 TRBV29-1 12
CASNKPLSGNTIYF TGTGCCAGCAACAAACCGCTCTCTGGAAACACCATATATTTT . . TRBJ1-3 TRBV28 14
CASSFRTVLAKNIQYF TGTGCCAGCAGCTTCAGAACAGTCCTAGCCAAAAACATTCAGTACTTC . . TRBJ2-4 TRBV5-6 16
CASTTLGRTEAFF TGTGCCAGTACTACTCTGGGCCGCACTGAAGCTTTCTTT . . TRBJ1-1 TRBV19 13
CSAGQDLNSEAFF TGCAGCGCTGGCCAAGATTTGAATTCTGAAGCTTTCTTT . . TRBJ1-1 TRBV29-1 13
CASSREFTGEDYGYTF TGTGCCAGCAGTCGCGAATTCACAGGGGAGGACTATGGCTACACCTTC TRBD1 . TRBJ1-2 TRBV7-7 16
CASSLDGLVQDTQYF TGTGCCAGCAGCTTGGATGGACTAGTTCAAGATACGCAGTATTTT TRBD2 few TRBJ2-3 TRBV9 15
CASSEAGATQETQYF TGCGCCAGCAGCGAAGCGGGGGCGACTCAAGAGACCCAGTACTTC TRBD2 . TRBJ2-5 TRBV5-1 15
CASSALVGIGGYTF TGTGCCAGCAGTGCTCTCGTGGGGATTGGCGGCTACACCTTC . . TRBJ1-2 TRBV6-1 14
CASSPRGVTEAFF TGTGCCAGCAGCCCCAGGGGGGTCACTGAAGCTTTCTTT TRBD1 . TRBJ1-1 TRBV6-1 13
CASSLAEGGTTEAFF TGTGCCAGCTCACTAGCGGAGGGGGGAACCACTGAAGCTTTCTTT . . TRBJ1-1 TRBV18 15
CASNRGREVEPQHF TGTGCCAGCAACCGGGGGCGCGAGGTGGAGCCCCAGCATTTT . . TRBJ1-5 TRBV2 14